The clone carrying this T cell receptor beta chain was seen many times. Its antigen is as yet unknown. Researchers ran the PCR with 60 Vbeta and 13 Jbeta primers. Method: immunoSEQ multiplex PCR; TCRdb's copy keeps in-frame clones and lacks some. There are approximately 120,000 clones in the sample; roughly 80% occur only once, and approximately 10% lies in the top ten. The source of the sample is a study of cytomegalovirus exposure and HLA in healthy donors. Study findings and constraints: Roughly even sequencing depth across donors was the assumption behind the presence/absence analyses. With high specificity and sensitivity, the classifier reportedly diagnosed cytomegalovirus status. DRB1 had the most TCR associations and HLA-C the fewest, a later analysis found, with rates varying by HLA locus.

Germline V gives CDR1 MNHEY, CDR2 SVGAGI. This CDR3 has 15 residues. V gave up 0 bases and J gave up 8 bases, with 14 bases separating them. Sequencing was performed on PBMCs. V and J are TRBV6-5 and TRBJ2-4; D perhaps matches TRBD2 (5 bases). This sequence was found in a man under 40 in good health and CMV-seropositive. This CDR3 is CASSYSASYGDIQYF. The DNA of the CDR3 is TGTGCCAGCAGTTACTCAGCTAGCTATGGAGACATTCAGTACTTC.